The text below deals with one T cell receptor beta chain. This entry is derived from a study of blood T cell repertoires in COVID-19. CDR1 is WNHNN, CDR2 SYGVQD, per germline (reference sequence). V was trimmed by 6 bases and J by 0 bases, leaving 8 bases between them. CDR3 size: 13 residues. In the authors' methods: For nucleated cells, counts were estimated from reference gene primer amplification. The assay was immunoSEQ multiplex PCR, and TCRdb's table has in-frame clones only and misses some. D and trimming come from the DNA, and the V and J calls and clone size come from that table. The sample has 70,000 or so clones, roughly 80% seen once.

The V and J genes are TRBV10-1 and TRBJ1-1; D possibly corresponds to TRBD1 (6 bases). The TCR comes from a woman of 80 years or more with acute or convalescent COVID-19. Sequencing used peripheral blood. This chain's CDR3 is CASRGQLNTEAFF. In DNA form, the CDR3 reads TGCGCCAGCAGAGGACAGCTGAACACTGAAGCTTTCTTT.